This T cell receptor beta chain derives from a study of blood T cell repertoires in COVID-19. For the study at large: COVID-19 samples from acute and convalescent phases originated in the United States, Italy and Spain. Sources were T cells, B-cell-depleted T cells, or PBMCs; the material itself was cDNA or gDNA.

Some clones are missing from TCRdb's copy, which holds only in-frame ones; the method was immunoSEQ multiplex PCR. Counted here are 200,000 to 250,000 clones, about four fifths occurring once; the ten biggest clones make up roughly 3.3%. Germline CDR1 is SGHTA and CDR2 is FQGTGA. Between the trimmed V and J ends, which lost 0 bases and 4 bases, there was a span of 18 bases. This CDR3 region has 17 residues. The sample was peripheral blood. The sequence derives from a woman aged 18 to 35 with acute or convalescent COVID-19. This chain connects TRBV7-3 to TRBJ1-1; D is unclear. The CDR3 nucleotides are TGTGCCAGCAGCTTAACAAGCGGAGGGAAGGGCTTCACTGAAGCTTTCTTT. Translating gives CASSLTSGGKGFTEAFF. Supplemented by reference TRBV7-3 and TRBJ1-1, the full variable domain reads GAGVSQTPSNKVTEKGKYVELRCDPISGHTALYWYRQSLGQGPEFLIYFQGTGAADDSGLPNDRFFAVRPEGSVSTLKIQRTERGDSAVYLCASSLTSGGKGFTEAFFGQGTRLTVV.